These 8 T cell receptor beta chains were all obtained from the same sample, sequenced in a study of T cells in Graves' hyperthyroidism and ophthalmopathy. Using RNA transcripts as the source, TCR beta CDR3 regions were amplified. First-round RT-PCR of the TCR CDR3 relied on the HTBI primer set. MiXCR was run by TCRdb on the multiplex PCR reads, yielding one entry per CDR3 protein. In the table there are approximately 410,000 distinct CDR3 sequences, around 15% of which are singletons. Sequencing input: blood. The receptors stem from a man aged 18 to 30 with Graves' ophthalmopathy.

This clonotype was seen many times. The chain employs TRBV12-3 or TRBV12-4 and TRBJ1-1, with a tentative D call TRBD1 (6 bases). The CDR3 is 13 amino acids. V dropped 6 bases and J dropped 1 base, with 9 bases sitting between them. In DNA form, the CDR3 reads TGTGCCAGCAGGTTACAGGGGAACACTGAAGCTTTCTTT. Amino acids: CASRLQGNTEAFF.

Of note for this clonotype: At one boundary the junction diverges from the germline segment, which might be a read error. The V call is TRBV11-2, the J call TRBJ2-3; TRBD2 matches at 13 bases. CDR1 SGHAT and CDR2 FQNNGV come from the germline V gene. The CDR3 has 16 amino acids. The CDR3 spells CASSLGTSGKVDTQYF. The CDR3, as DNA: TGTGCTAGCAGTTTGGGGACTAGCGGGAAGGTAGATACGCAGTATTTT.

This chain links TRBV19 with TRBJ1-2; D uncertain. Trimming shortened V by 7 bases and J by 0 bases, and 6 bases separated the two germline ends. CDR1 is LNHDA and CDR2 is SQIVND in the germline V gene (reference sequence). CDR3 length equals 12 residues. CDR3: CASKFTNYGYTF. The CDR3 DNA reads TGTGCCAGTAAATTCACTAACTATGGCTACACCTTC.

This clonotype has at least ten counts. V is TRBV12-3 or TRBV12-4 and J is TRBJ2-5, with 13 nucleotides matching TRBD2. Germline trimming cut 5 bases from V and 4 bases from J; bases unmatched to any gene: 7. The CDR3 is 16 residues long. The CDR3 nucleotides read TGTGCCAGCAGTATAAGACTAGCGGGGGGAGTAGAGACCCAGTACTTC. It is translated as CASSIRLAGGVETQYF.

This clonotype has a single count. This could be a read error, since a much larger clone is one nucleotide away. This chain's CDR3 is CASNIDREPTMNTEAFF. Written as DNA, the CDR3 is TGTGCCAGTAATATCGACAGGGAACCTACGATGAACACTGAAGCTTTCTTT. V is TRBV19 and J is TRBJ1-1, with 7 bases lining up with TRBD1. Germline lookup yields CDR1 LNHDA and CDR2 SQIVND (reference sequence). The length of the CDR3 is 17 residues. The V gene end was trimmed by 7 bases and the J gene end by 0 bases; junction bases not matched to a gene: 14.

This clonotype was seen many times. The CDR3 sequence: CASSELAGDTGELFF. The CDR3 coding sequence is TGTGCCAGCAGTGAACTAGCGGGGGACACCGGGGAGCTGTTTTTT. This chain connects TRBV6-1 to TRBJ2-2, with 10 bases matching TRBD2. Germline loops: CDR1 MNHNS, CDR2 SASEGT. The trim removed 2 bases at V and 3 bases at J, leaving 0 bases unmatched. The CDR3 extends over 15 amino acids.

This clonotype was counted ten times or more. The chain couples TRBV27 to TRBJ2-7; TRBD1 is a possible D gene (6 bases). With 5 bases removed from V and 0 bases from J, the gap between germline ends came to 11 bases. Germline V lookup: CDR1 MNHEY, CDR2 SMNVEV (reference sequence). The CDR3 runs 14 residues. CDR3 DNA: TGTGCCAGCAGTGGTGGACAGAGCTCCTACGAGCAGTACTTC. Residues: CASSGGQSSYEQYF.

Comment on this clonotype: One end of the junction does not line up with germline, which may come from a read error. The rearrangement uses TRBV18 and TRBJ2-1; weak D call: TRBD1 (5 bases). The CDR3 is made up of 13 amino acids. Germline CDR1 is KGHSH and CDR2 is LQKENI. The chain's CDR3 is CVSSPQEGNEQFF. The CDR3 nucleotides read TGTGTCAGCTCACCACAGGAAGGAAATGAGCAGTTCTTC.